The rows below give T cell receptor beta chains drawn from one sample of a study of T cells in Graves' hyperthyroidism and ophthalmopathy. TCRdb independently ran MiXCR on the multiplex PCR reads; one entry per CDR3 protein. This sample has 550,000 to 650,000 distinct CDR3 sequences, with more than 11% found just once. Sample: blood. These receptors were collected from a woman aged 25 to 39 with Graves' hyperthyroidism that later progressed to Graves' ophthalmopathy. CDR3s include the opening cysteine and the closing phenylalanine or tryptophan. A D gene is named only where the DNA matches it firmly. A clone size is listed for some rows: how often the clone was seen (once, few, many), or a class if it is expanded.

d_gene	abundance	j_gene	v_gene	CDR3aa	CDR3nt
-	-	TRBJ2-7	TRBV18	CASSPPGFFEQYF	TGTGCCAGCTCACCACCCGGATTTTTCGAGCAGTACTTC
TRBD2	many	TRBJ2-1	TRBV7-2	CASSLGTSGSIHNNEQFF	TGTGCCAGCAGCTTAGGGACTAGCGGGAGTATTCACAACAATGAGCAGTTCTTC
TRBD2	many	TRBJ2-1	TRBV12-5	CASGLVLAGEGRLEQFF	TGTGCTAGTGGTTTGGTACTAGCGGGAGAGGGCCGATTGGAGCAGTTCTTC
-	many	TRBJ1-6	TRBV9	CASSVEGRSPLHF	TGTGCCAGCAGCGTGGAAGGGAGGTCACCCCTCCACTTT
-	many	TRBJ1-3	TRBV7-9	CASSRRNSGNTIYF	TGTGCCAGCAGCCGTCGTAACTCTGGAAACACCATATATTTT
-	many	TRBJ2-3	TRBV9	CASSVQTPLDTQYF	TGTGCCAGCAGCGTTCAGACACCCCTGGATACGCAGTATTTT
TRBD2	many	TRBJ2-1	TRBV11-2	CASSLVPSGYNEQFF	TGTGCCAGCAGCTTAGTACCTAGCGGGTACAATGAGCAGTTCTTC
-	many	TRBJ1-1	TRBV6-1	CASSLGVIEAFF	TGTGCCAGCAGTTTAGGGGTCATTGAAGCTTTCTTT
-	many	TRBJ2-1	TRBV12-3/TRBV12-4	CASSLIPLVSYNEQFF	TGTGCCAGCAGTTTGATACCACTCGTCTCCTACAATGAGCAGTTCTTC
TRBD2	-	TRBJ2-1	TRBV28	CASTFGAGGANEQFF	TGTGCCAGCACTTTCGGGGCGGGAGGTGCCAATGAGCAGTTCTTC
-	many	TRBJ2-3	TRBV11-2	CASSSYGDTQYF	TGTGCCAGCAGCTCCTACGGGGATACGCAGTATTTT
-	many	TRBJ1-5	TRBV6-1	CASDSSGRSNQPQHF	TGTGCCAGTGACAGTTCGGGCCGGAGCAATCAGCCCCAGCATTTT
TRBD2	many	TRBJ2-5	TRBV3-1	CASSQDALAMATQYF	TGTGCCAGCAGCCAAGATGCACTAGCGATGGCGACCCAGTACTTC
-	many	TRBJ1-1	TRBV18	CASSPNRAMNTEAFF	TGTGCCAGCTCACCCAACCGGGCTATGAACACTGAAGCTTTCTTT
-	many	TRBJ2-1	TRBV10-3	CAISDGAVSYNEQFF	TGTGCCATCAGTGACGGGGCGGTCTCCTACAATGAGCAGTTCTTC
-	few	TRBJ2-2	TRBV28	CASSFRGPGELFF	TGTGCCAGCAGTTTTCGAGGGCCCGGGGAGCTGTTTTTT
TRBD2	many	TRBJ2-5	TRBV20-1	CSAFRTSGVQETQYF	TGCAGTGCTTTCCGGACTAGCGGAGTCCAAGAGACCCAGTACTTC
TRBD2	many	TRBJ2-5	TRBV12-3/TRBV12-4	CASSPSGGETQYF	TGTGCCAGCAGTCCCTCGGGAGGAGAGACCCAGTACTTC
-	many	TRBJ2-1	TRBV28	CASSQGRQTTYNEQFF	TGTGCCAGCTCTCAAGGGCGGCAAACGACCTACAATGAGCAGTTCTTC
TRBD2	-	TRBJ2-1	TRBV10-2	CASRTSGRENNEQFF	TGCGCCAGCCGGACTAGCGGGAGGGAGAACAATGAGCAGTTCTTC
TRBD2	many	TRBJ2-5	TRBV11-3	CASGLAGAYQETQYF	TGTGCCAGCGGCTTAGCGGGAGCTTACCAAGAGACCCAGTACTTC
TRBD1	many	TRBJ2-1	TRBV29-1	CSVRTGYGEQFF	TGCAGCGTAAGGACAGGGTATGGTGAGCAGTTCTTC
TRBD1	-	TRBJ1-1	TRBV30	CAWRMRDRVNTEAFF	TGTGCCTGGAGGATGAGGGACAGGGTCAACACTGAAGCTTTCTTT
-	many	TRBJ1-5	TRBV18	CASSPPAQPQHF	TGTGCCAGCTCACCACCGGCCCAGCCCCAGCATTTT
TRBD2	-	TRBJ2-5	TRBV7-9	CASSSSSGRRETQYF	TGTGCCAGCAGCTCTTCTAGCGGCCGCCGAGAGACCCAGTACTTC
-	-	TRBJ2-5	TRBV4-1	CASWGRGTQYF	TGCGCCAGCTGGGGGCGGGGGACCCAGTACTTC
-	-	TRBJ1-2	TRBV20-1	CSARTLTGYGYTF	TGCAGTGCCCGAACCCTGACAGGCTATGGCTACACCTTC
TRBD1	many	TRBJ1-1	TRBV27	CASSAKTGMNTEAFF	TGTGCCAGCAGTGCCAAGACAGGGATGAACACTGAAGCTTTCTTT
-	-	TRBJ2-7	TRBV7-2	CASSSPDLPDEQYF	TGTGCCAGCAGCTCCCCCGACTTGCCTGACGAGCAGTACTTC
-	few	TRBJ1-6	TRBV7-8	CASRSQPGEPLHF	TGTGCCAGCAGGTCACAGCCCGGTGAACCCCTCCACTTT
-	few	TRBJ2-7	TRBV29-1	CSVIYRDRISYEQYF	TGCAGCGTTATATACCGGGATCGCATCTCCTACGAGCAGTACTTC
-	many	TRBJ1-1	TRBV19	CASGGNTEAFF	TGTGCCAGTGGCGGGAACACTGAAGCTTTCTTT
TRBD2	few	TRBJ2-7	TRBV4-2	CASSQTFSGPYYEQYF	TGTGCCAGCAGCCAAACTTTTAGCGGGCCGTACTACGAGCAGTACTTC
TRBD2	-	TRBJ2-1	TRBV6-1	CASSELAGFIYNEQFF	TGTGCCAGCAGTGAGCTAGCGGGCTTTATCTACAATGAGCAGTTCTTC
-	few	TRBJ2-7	TRBV30	CAWSHDSYEQYF	TGTGCCTGGAGTCACGACAGCTACGAGCAGTACTTC
-	many	TRBJ2-1	TRBV27	CASSSPHYNEQFF	TGTGCCAGCAGTTCCCCTCATTACAATGAGCAGTTCTTC
-	many	TRBJ1-5	TRBV19	CASKEQAGQPQHF	TGTGCCAGTAAGGAACAGGCAGGTCAGCCCCAGCATTTT
-	-	TRBJ1-1	TRBV5-1	CASSGGGDTEAFF	TGCGCCAGCAGCGGCGGGGGGGACACTGAAGCTTTCTTT
-	many	TRBJ2-5	TRBV15	CATSRRGTASSGETQYF	TGTGCCACCAGCAGACGTGGTACAGCCTCCTCGGGGGAGACCCAGTACTTC
-	many	TRBJ2-7	TRBV5-1	CASSSDAASSYEQYF	TGCGCCAGCAGCTCGGATGCGGCCAGCTCCTACGAGCAGTACTTC
TRBD2	few	TRBJ2-4	TRBV6-1	CASSGLAGGNIQYF	TGTGCCAGCAGTGGACTAGCGGGAGGAAACATTCAGTACTTC
TRBD2	-	TRBJ2-1	TRBV20-1	CSASGGGYNEQFF	TGCAGTGCTAGTGGGGGGGGGTACAATGAGCAGTTCTTC